This paragraph reports one T cell receptor beta chain. The CDR3 covers 16 residues. Germline V gene sequence: CDR1 SGHRS, CDR2 YFSETQ. V was pared by 0 bases and J by 0 bases, with 7 bases between. This record belongs to a study of blood T cell repertoires in COVID-19. Whole-study context: Samples representing acute and convalescent COVID-19 were sourced from the United States, Italy and Spain. Sources were T cells, B-cell-depleted T cells, or PBMCs; the material itself was cDNA or gDNA.

As handled by the study authors: Amplifying reference gene primers gave estimates of nucleated cell counts. The assay was immunoSEQ multiplex PCR, and TCRdb's table has in-frame clones only and misses some. Clone size and the V and J calls come from that table; the DNA yielded D and trimming. The repertoire holds about 250,000 clones, with about 82% as singletons. Material for sequencing was peripheral blood. This chain joins TRBV5-1 and TRBJ2-6; D is unclear. This TCR came from a woman aged 55-70 years with active or convalescent COVID-19. CDR3 amino acids: CASSLDGSSGANVLTF. CDR3 DNA: TGCGCCAGCAGCTTGGATGGCAGCTCTGGGGCCAACGTCCTGACTTTC.